This T cell receptor (beta chain) is drawn from a study of shared clonotypes between healthy human individuals. Sequenced by immunoSEQ multiplex PCR; TCRdb stores in-frame clones only, minus some. The sample has about 520,000 clones, about 96% seen once. CDR3 length: 15 residues. Trimming removed 0 bases at V and 3 bases at J, with 12 bases between. CDR1 and CDR2 (germline): MRHNA, SNTAGT. The split of CD4+ cells yielded CD45RA+ naive and CD45RA-negative memory subsets. This clonotype was obtained from a woman between 25 and 40 years old in good health. The J gene is TRBJ2-7, the V gene TRBV6-4, with unresolved D. Sequencing input: naive CD4+ T cells sorted from blood. This sample's subset: CD45RA+ positively selected. The CDR3 DNA reads as TGTGCCAGCAGTGACTCCAGAGCCTACTACTACGAGCAGTACTTC. It yields the protein CASSDSRAYYYEQYF.